One sample yielded the 30 T cell receptor beta chains listed below, sequenced in a study of OX40 agonist ivuxolimab in advanced cancers. Data came from immunoSEQ multiplex PCR; TCRdb stores just in-frame clones and leaves some out. The repertoire holds tens of thousands of clones, with around 87% as singletons. The specimen was CD4+ or CD8+ T cells sorted from blood, collected in a trial of the OX40 agonist ivuxolimab. The receptors here all came from an adult with an advanced solid tumor such as melanoma, head and neck, liver or kidney cancer.

The chain couples TRBV2 to TRBJ2-2; 9 bases map to TRBD1. Germline-derived CDR1 and CDR2 are SNHLY and FYNNEI. V trimming: 10 bases; J trimming: 1 base; junction bases outside the gene matches: 4. The CDR3 has 14 amino acids. In nucleotides, the CDR3 is TGTGCCAAGTCGGACAGGGGGAACACCGGGGAGCTGTTTTTT. Translation gives CAKSDRGNTGELFF. Full variable domain (outside the CDR3, taken from reference TRBV2 and TRBJ2-2): EPEVTQTPSHQVTQMGQEVILRCVPISNHLYFYWYRQILGQKVEFLVSFYNNEISEKSEIFDDQFSVERPDGSNFTLKIRSTKLEDSAMYFCAKSDRGNTGELFFGEGSRLTVL.

This chain links TRBV19 with TRBJ1-4, with 7 bases identical to TRBD1. The CDR3 runs 13 residues. Trimming at V came to 8 bases and at J to 8 bases, leaving 8 bases not matched to a gene. Per germline, CDR1 LNHDA and CDR2 SQIVND (reference sequence). In nucleotides, the CDR3 is TGTGCCAGTGGGAGACAGGGATACGAAAAACTGTTTTTT. This sequence encodes CASGRQGYEKLFF.

This chain uses TRBV6-6 with TRBJ2-2; 9 nucleotides match TRBD1. This CDR3 is built from 14 residues. With 7 bases clipped from V and 5 bases from J, the junction kept 5 bases outside the gene matches. CDR1 and CDR2 from the germline V gene are MNHNY and SVGAGI (reference sequence). The CDR3 nucleotides read TGTGCCAGCACCCACAGGGGGCAGACCGGGGAGCTGTTTTTT. As protein: CASTHRGQTGELFF.

The V and J genes are TRBV19 and TRBJ1-6, with D possibly TRBD1 on 6 matching bases. Germline V gene sequence: CDR1 LNHDA, CDR2 SQIVND (reference sequence). Trimming left V 3 bases short and J 6 bases short, with 9 bases between. CDR3 size: 14 residues. The CDR3 sequence is CASSIGQSNSPLHF. CDR3 nucleotides: TGTGCCAGTAGTATCGGACAGTCTAATTCACCCCTCCACTTT.

The chain carries TRBV11-2 and TRBJ1-2; maybe TRBD1 (6 bases). Germline CDR1 reads SGHAT; CDR2 reads FQNNGV. This CDR3 has 16 residues. V shed 5 bases and J shed 3 bases, with 19 bases lying between them. The CDR3, as DNA: TGTGCCAGCAGCGCCCCATTGGGGGGGGCTCACTATGGCTACACCTTC. Residues: CASSAPLGGAHYGYTF.

CDR3 DNA sequence: TGTGCCAGCAGCTTAGATCTGGGGTCGGATGGAGCTTTCTTT. It translates to CASSLDLGSDGAFF. The chain couples TRBV7-2 to TRBJ1-1, with unresolved D. The CDR3 is made up of 14 amino acids. Trimming cost V 1 base and J 10 bases, with 16 bases left between them. CDR1 is SGHTA and CDR2 is FQGNSA in the germline V gene.

The chain combines TRBV6-5 with TRBJ1-5; D not resolved. CDR3 length: 15 amino acids. The germline V gene has CDR1 MNHEY and CDR2 SVGAGI. Trimming pared 7 bases from V and 0 bases from J, leaving 13 bases between. Written as DNA, the CDR3 is TGTGCCAGCAAGTTGTGGGGTTTTAGCAATCAGCCCCAGCATTTT. Amino acids: CASKLWGFSNQPQHF.

This clone has a handful of counts. The chain couples TRBV5-4 to TRBJ1-1; D ambiguous. The germline V and J ends were trimmed by 3 bases and 5 bases, with 11 bases remaining between them. Germline CDR1 reads SGHNT; CDR2 reads YYREEE (reference sequence). The CDR3 spans 13 residues. This CDR3 reads CASSYTPGTEAFF. The CDR3 nucleotides are TGTGCCAGCAGCTATACACCTGGGACTGAAGCTTTCTTT.

The gene calls are TRBV28 and TRBJ1-5; D gene uncertain. Germline values: CDR1 MDHEN, CDR2 SYDVKM. Trimming left V 8 bases short and J 3 bases short, with 11 bases between. CDR3 length equals 13 residues. Written as DNA, the CDR3 is TGTGCCAGCCAGAGAGGGTACAATCAGCCCCAGCATTTT. Translated, it gives CASQRGYNQPQHF.

The chain has TRBV7-3 and TRBJ2-3, with TRBD2 identical over 9 bases. The CDR3 contains 14 residues. The V segment lost 5 bases and the J segment 4 bases; nucleotides outside the gene matches: 4. The germline CDR1 and CDR2 sequences are SGHTA and FQGTGA. The CDR3 DNA is TGTGCCAGCAGCCTTAGCGGGGGATCAGATACGCAGTATTTT. Translating it yields CASSLSGGSDTQYF.

The chain links TRBV28 to TRBJ2-3, with 12 bases matching TRBD2. Germline-derived CDR1 and CDR2 are MDHEN and SYDVKM. J lost 2 bases, V lost 5 bases, and 5 bases had no gene match. There are 16 residues in the CDR3. CDR3 in amino acids: CASSASSGGVTDTQYF. The CDR3 DNA sequence: TGTGCCAGCAGTGCCTCTAGCGGGGGGGTCACAGATACGCAGTATTTT.

The chain links TRBV4-3 to TRBJ2-5, with 10 positions matching TRBD1. Trimming took 2 bases from V and 5 from J; bases not matched to a gene: 8. CDR1 LGHNA and CDR2 YSLEER come from the germline V gene. The CDR3 sequence is 16 residues long. The CDR3 region is CASSQNPGQGSETQYF. The CDR3 nucleotides are TGCGCCAGCAGCCAAAACCCGGGACAGGGGTCCGAGACCCAGTACTTC.

The gene calls are TRBV28 and TRBJ2-3, with D uncertain. V dropped 6 bases and J dropped 7 bases, with 17 bases sitting between them. The CDR3 is 14 residues long. Germline V gene sequence: CDR1 MDHEN, CDR2 SYDVKM. The CDR3 DNA reads TGTGCCAGCAGCCCTACCACCCCCATCCATACGCAGTATTTT. Translated: CASSPTTPIHTQYF.

The DNA for the CDR3 is TGCGCCAGCAGCTCGGGTCAGGGGGCCCCTCTCTATGGCTACACCTTC. Its translation: CASSSGQGAPLYGYTF. The chain has TRBV5-1 and TRBJ1-2; 8 nucleotides match TRBD1. CDR1 is SGHRS, CDR2 YFSETQ, per germline. J gave up 4 bases and V 3 bases, and 11 bases lay outside the gene matches. The CDR3 has 16 residues.

The CDR3 sequence is CASSKANSFYEQYF. The CDR3 DNA follows: TGTGCCAGCAGCAAAGCGAACAGCTTCTACGAGCAGTACTTC. The chain carries TRBV21-1 and TRBJ2-7; the table's D call TRBD1 went unverified against the DNA. TRBV21-1 is a listed pseudogene. The CDR3 extends over 14 amino acids.

This clone was counted a few times. Here the CDR3 reads CASSIRAQGSSYNEQFF. CDR3 nucleotide sequence: TGTGCCAGTAGTATCCGGGCCCAGGGGAGCTCCTACAATGAGCAGTTCTTC. This chain joins TRBV19 and TRBJ2-1, with D tentatively TRBD1 (6 bases). The ends were cut back, 3 bases at V and 0 bases at J, with 15 bases in the middle. Per the germline V gene, CDR1 is LNHDA and CDR2 is SQIVND (reference sequence). The CDR3 covers 17 residues.

The chain couples TRBV6-6 to TRBJ1-5; D unresolved. The germline gives CDR1 MNHNY, CDR2 SVGAGI (reference sequence). CDR3 size: 14 residues. The V and J ends lost 6 bases and 0 bases respectively, with 9 bases between them. The CDR3 nucleotides read TGTGCCAGCAGATCGGCGGATAGCAATCAGCCCCAGCATTTT. Amino acid sequence: CASRSADSNQPQHF.

The V gene is TRBV2, the J gene TRBJ1-1; possible D gene TRBD1, 6 bases. This CDR3 has 14 amino acids. Trimming left V 0 bases short and J 8 bases short, with 13 bases between. In germline, CDR1 is SNHLY, CDR2 FYNNEI. The CDR3 region is CASSEAFYQGEAFF. The CDR3 DNA follows: TGTGCCAGCAGTGAAGCGTTTTATCAGGGGGAAGCTTTCTTT.

The rearrangement uses TRBV6-1 and TRBJ2-2; TRBD2 might be the D (7 bases). The V gene's germline CDR1 is MNHNS and CDR2 SASEGT. CDR3 size: 14 residues. Trimming removed 7 bases at V and 3 bases at J, with 12 bases between. In DNA form, the CDR3 reads TGTGCCAGCATGAAGGGGGGGGACACCGGGGAGCTGTTTTTT. Translating gives CASMKGGDTGELFF.

V usage is TRBV5-1 and J usage is TRBJ2-2; 7 bases fit TRBD2. CDR1 and CDR2 from the germline V gene are SGHRS and YFSETQ. J lost 2 bases, V lost 4 bases, and 5 bases had no gene match. There are 15 residues in the CDR3. The CDR3 protein is CASSLRTSNTGELFF. For the CDR3, the DNA is TGCGCCAGCAGCCTAAGGACTAGTAACACCGGGGAGCTGTTTTTT.

The gene calls are TRBV4-1 and TRBJ1-2, with D unclear. Germline V gives CDR1 MGHRA, CDR2 YSYEKL. The CDR3 totals 15 residues. V dropped 0 bases and J dropped 3 bases, with 11 bases sitting between them. The CDR3 loop reads CASSQETQPHYGYTF. The CDR3 DNA reads TGCGCCAGCAGCCAAGAGACACAGCCACACTATGGCTACACCTTC.

The genes are TRBV4-3 and TRBJ1-1; D remains unclear. Germline CDR1 and CDR2: LGHNA and YSLEER. Trimming stripped 0 bases from V and 1 base from J, with 9 bases between. This CDR3 is 15 amino acids long. The CDR3 coding sequence is TGCGCCAGCAGCCAAGATCGAGGGAAGAACACTGAAGCTTTCTTT. It encodes CASSQDRGKNTEAFF.

This clone has a single count. The chain couples TRBV9 to TRBJ1-2; D is possibly TRBD1 (5 bases). Germline assignment: CDR1 SGDLS and CDR2 YYNGEE. CDR3 length equals 18 residues. V lost 0 bases to trimming and J lost 3 bases, with 21 bases between them. This CDR3 is CASSVAWQGAWGDYGYTF. In DNA form, the CDR3 reads TGTGCCAGCAGCGTAGCTTGGCAGGGAGCCTGGGGGGACTATGGCTACACCTTC.

The V and J genes are TRBV6-1 and TRBJ1-3; unclear D gene. CDR1 MNHNS and CDR2 SASEGT come from the germline V gene. CDR3 size: 14 residues. Trimming cost V 6 bases and J 3 bases, with 12 bases left between them. The CDR3 is CASRTAEVGNTIYF. The CDR3 DNA reads as TGTGCCAGCAGGACCGCCGAGGTTGGAAACACCATATATTTT.

This clone was detected only once. V and J are TRBV29-1 and TRBJ2-7; TRBD1 matches 8 bases. V shed 7 bases, J shed 2 bases, and the junction held 7 bases outside the gene matches. Germline CDR1 reads SQVTM; CDR2 reads ANQGSEA. The CDR3 extends over 13 amino acids. The CDR3 DNA reads as TGCAGCGCCTCCGGGACAGGCGCCTACGAGCAGTACTTC. Translating it yields CSASGTGAYEQYF.

A few counts support this clone. This sequence joins TRBV30 and TRBJ1-2, with 8 bases lining up with TRBD1. Germline V CDR1 and CDR2: GTSNPN, SVGIG (reference sequence). V gave up 1 base and J gave up 4 bases; unmatched junction bases: 11. The CDR3 is 16 residues long. CDR3 coding DNA: TGTGCCTGGAGTGGGGACAGGCGGAAATTAGCCTATGGCTACACCTTC. This sequence encodes CAWSGDRRKLAYGYTF.

The genes are TRBV5-1 and TRBJ1-1, with D possibly being TRBD1 (5 bases). Trimming stripped 0 bases from V and 3 bases from J, with 12 bases between. Germline CDR1 is SGHRS and CDR2 is YFSETQ. There are 15 residues in the CDR3. The CDR3 region has the DNA TGCGCCAGCAGCTTGGAAGGGGTGATGGACACTGAAGCTTTCTTT. As protein: CASSLEGVMDTEAFF.

About this clone itself: A read error may produce the germline difference seen at one junction end. V usage is TRBV5-8 and J usage is TRBJ1-6; the D is unclear. Germline values: CDR1 SGHTS, CDR2 YDEGEE. The CDR3 runs to 17 residues. The CDR3 loop is CASSLGSRGSDNSPLHF. The CDR3 nucleotides read TGTGCCAGCAGCTTGGGCAGTCGAGGCTCCGATAATTCACCCCTCCACTTT.

The chain is built from TRBV28 and TRBJ1-6; weak D call: TRBD1 (5 bases). Germline V gene lookup returns CDR1 MDHEN and CDR2 SYDVKM. Trimming removed 3 bases at V and 7 bases at J, with 13 bases between. This CDR3 is 15 amino acids long. CDR3 sequence: CASSLLQGRNSPLHF. CDR3 sequence (DNA): TGTGCCAGCAGTTTGTTGCAGGGTAGGAATTCACCCCTCCACTTT.

The rearrangement joins TRBV6-1 to TRBJ1-5; no clear D gene. Trimming pared 6 bases from V and 3 bases from J, leaving 9 bases between. CDR1 and CDR2 (germline): MNHNS, SASEGT. The CDR3 is 13 amino acids. CDR3 nucleotide sequence: TGTGCCAGCAGCATCAGTATCAATCAGCCCCAGCATTTT. This gives the protein CASSISINQPQHF.